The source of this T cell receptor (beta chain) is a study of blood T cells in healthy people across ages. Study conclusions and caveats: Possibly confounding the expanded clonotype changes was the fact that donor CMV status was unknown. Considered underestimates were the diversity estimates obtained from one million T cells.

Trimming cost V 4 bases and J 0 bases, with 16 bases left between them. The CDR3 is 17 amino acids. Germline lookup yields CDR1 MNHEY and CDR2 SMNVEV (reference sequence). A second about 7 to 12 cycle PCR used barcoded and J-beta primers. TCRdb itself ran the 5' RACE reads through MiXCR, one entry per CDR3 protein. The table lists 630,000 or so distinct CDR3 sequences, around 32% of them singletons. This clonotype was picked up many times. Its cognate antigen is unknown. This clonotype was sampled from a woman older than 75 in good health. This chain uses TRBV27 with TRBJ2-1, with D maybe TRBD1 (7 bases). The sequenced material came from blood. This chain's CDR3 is CASSSGGGPSSYNEQFF. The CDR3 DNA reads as TGTGCCAGCAGTTCCGGAGGGGGCCCAAGCTCCTACAATGAGCAGTTCTTC.